These 18 T cell receptor beta chains were sequenced from one sample in a study of T cell repertoires in cytomegalovirus infection. TCRdb recomputed calls from the reads with MiXCR, one row per CDR3 protein. The sample has roughly 230,000 distinct CDR3 sequences; around 6.4% are singletons. Specimen: PBMCs. The origin of the receptors is a human donor in good health (CMV status not recorded). Some clones in this sample may be carry-over from other donors' samples.

This clonotype was detected ten times or more. The V call is TRBV2, the J call TRBJ2-5; D gene ambiguous. CDR1 and CDR2 (germline): SNHLY, FYNNEI. This CDR3 is built from 12 residues. Trimming stripped 6 bases from V and 5 bases from J, with 10 bases between. The CDR3 region has the DNA TGTGCCAGCAGGGACCGCGGTGAGACCCAGTACTTC. Translating it yields CASRDRGETQYF. Filled out from reference TRBV2 and TRBJ2-5, the complete variable domain reads EPEVTQTPSHQVTQMGQEVILRCVPISNHLYFYWYRQILGQKVEFLVSFYNNEISEKSEIFDDQFSVERPDGSNFTLKIRSTKLEDSAMYFCASRDRGETQYFGPGTRLLVL.

Ten or more counts support this clonotype. This sequence joins TRBV20-1 and TRBJ1-1; D ambiguous. The CDR3 sequence is 11 residues long. Germline CDR1 DFQATT, CDR2 SNEGSKA (reference sequence). CDR3 protein: CSLDTHTEAFF. In DNA form, the CDR3 reads TGCAGCCTAGACACTCACACTGAAGCTTTCTTT.

This clonotype was counted many times. The V and J genes are TRBV6-5 and TRBJ2-5, with TRBD2 identical over 9 bases. The J segment lost 5 bases and the V segment lost 2 bases, leaving 9 bases of the junction unmatched. The germline CDR1 and CDR2 sequences are MNHEY and SVGAGI. The CDR3 extends over 16 amino acids. The CDR3 region has the DNA TGTGCCAGCAGTTACGGAAGGCGGGGGGGCCTGGAGACCCAGTACTTC. Protein: CASSYGRRGGLETQYF.

This clonotype was detected many times. The chain recombines TRBV20-1 with TRBJ2-1; TRBD2 matches at 10 bases. Trimming removed 3 bases from V and 4 bases from J; junction bases left unmatched: 9. The CDR3 sequence is 16 residues long. Germline CDR1 DFQATT, CDR2 SNEGSKA (reference sequence). As DNA, the CDR3 is TGCAGTGCTAGGCGAGCGGGGGGGCCTTGGTACAATGAGCAGTTCTTC. Protein product: CSARRAGGPWYNEQFF.

There are many counts of this clonotype. The chain recombines TRBV11-1 with TRBJ2-2; possible D gene TRBD2, 5 bases. Trimming took off 4 bases at V and 7 bases at J, with 10 bases between the two ends. Looked up from germline, CDR1 is SGHAT and CDR2 is FQDESV (reference sequence). CDR3 length: 13 residues. The CDR3 nucleotides read TGTGCCAGCAGCTCGCGAGGGATCGGGGAGCTGTTTTTT. This gives the protein CASSSRGIGELFF.

This clonotype occurred many times. CDR3: CASRRTSGGVNTGELFF. The CDR3 DNA follows: TGTGCCAGCAGACGGACTAGCGGGGGGGTGAACACCGGGGAGCTGTTTTTT. V usage is TRBV7-8 and J usage is TRBJ2-2, with 15 bases identical to TRBD2. The germline V gene encodes CDR1 SGHVS and CDR2 FQNEAQ. The CDR3 spans 17 residues. The ends lost 6 bases at V and 1 base at J; junction bases unmatched: 3. Full variable domain (remainder filled in from reference TRBV7-8 and TRBJ2-2): GAGVSQSPRYKVAKRGQDVALRCDPISGHVSLFWYQQALGQGPEFLTYFQNEAQLDKSGLPSDRFFAERPEGSVSTLKIQRTQQEDSAVYLCASRRTSGGVNTGELFFGEGSRLTVL.

This clonotype occurred a few times. The chain joins TRBV2 to TRBJ2-4, with 8 bases matching TRBD1. The CDR3 runs to 15 residues. CDR1 SNHLY and CDR2 FYNNEI come from the germline V gene. Losses at the gene ends were 8 bases for V and 4 bases for J; bases not matched to a gene: 10. CDR3 DNA sequence: TGTGCCAGCCAACCCGGGACAGGTCTAAAAAACATTCAGTACTTC. Encoded protein: CASQPGTGLKNIQYF.

In this sample, this clonotype turned up many times. CDR3 coding DNA: TGTGCCAGCAGCGACCTACAGGGCCCTAACTATGGCTACACCTTC. It yields the protein CASSDLQGPNYGYTF. The chain employs TRBV11-2 and TRBJ1-2; D is perhaps TRBD1 (6 bases). The CDR3 is made up of 15 amino acids. V shed 5 bases and J shed 0 bases, with 13 bases lying between them. CDR1 is SGHAT and CDR2 is FQNNGV in the germline V gene.

This clonotype was seen ten or more times. This chain joins TRBV7-2 and TRBJ1-5, with a weak D call TRBD1 (6 bases). The length of the CDR3 is 13 residues. V gave up 5 bases and J gave up 5 bases, with 10 bases separating them. Germline V gene sequence: CDR1 SGHTA, CDR2 FQGNSA. The CDR3 DNA reads TGTGCCAGCAGCCCTCAGGGGTATCAGCCCCAGCATTTT. This codes for CASSPQGYQPQHF.

The rearrangement links TRBV5-1 to TRBJ2-1, with 9 positions matching TRBD2. The length of the CDR3 is 16 residues. Germline-derived CDR1 and CDR2 are SGHRS and YFSETQ. Trimming removed 2 bases from V and 8 bases from J; junction bases left unmatched: 11. CDR3 region: CASSFGSGGPTDEQFF. Written as DNA, the CDR3 is TGCGCCAGCAGCTTTGGTAGCGGGGGTCCCACAGATGAGCAGTTCTTC.

This clonotype was seen a handful of times. The V and J genes are TRBV29-1 and TRBJ2-5, with 7 bases that match TRBD1. V gave up 7 bases and J gave up 5 bases; unmatched junction bases: 13. This CDR3 comprises 14 residues. Germline CDR1 SQVTM, CDR2 ANQGSEA. The DNA of the CDR3 is TGCAGCGGGAAACAGGGGACCTCGGGGGAGACCCAGTACTTC. It is translated as CSGKQGTSGETQYF. Based on the CDR3 plus reference TRBV29-1 and TRBJ2-5, the full variable domain is SAVISQKPSRDICQRGTSLTIQCQVDSQVTMMFWYRQQPGQSLTLIATANQGSEATYESGFVIDKFPISRPNLTFSTLTVSNMSPEDSSIYLCSGKQGTSGETQYFGPGTRLLVL.

This clonotype was picked up many times. This chain links TRBV7-2 with TRBJ2-2; 10 positions agree with TRBD2. Germline assignment: CDR1 SGHTA and CDR2 FQGNSA. The junction had 5 bases not matched to a gene; V was cut back by 5 bases and J by 2 bases. The CDR3 consists of 16 residues. The CDR3 DNA sequence: TGTGCCAGCAGCCCTCGGACTAGCGGCAACACCGGGGAGCTGTTTTTT. It codes for CASSPRTSGNTGELFF.

This clonotype was detected ten times or more. The chain recombines TRBV6-5 with TRBJ1-5; perhaps TRBD1 as D (6 bases). V was pared by 0 bases and J by 5 bases, with 11 bases between. The CDR3 spans 15 residues. The V gene's germline CDR1 is MNHEY and CDR2 SVGAGI. CDR3 DNA sequence: TGTGCCAGCAGTTACTCCAGGGGCATTCATCAGCCCCAGCATTTT. Translation gives CASSYSRGIHQPQHF.

This clonotype was picked up a small number of times. V gene TRBV29-1 combines with J gene TRBJ1-2, with D tentatively TRBD1 (6 bases). Germline V gene sequence: CDR1 SQVTM, CDR2 ANQGSEA. V lost 2 bases and J 4 bases, leaving 8 bases between the germline ends. The CDR3 is made up of 12 amino acids. The CDR3 region is CSVEPGAYGYTF. CDR3 coding DNA: TGCAGCGTTGAACCAGGGGCCTATGGCTACACCTTC.

This clonotype has at least ten counts. This chain joins TRBV9 and TRBJ1-2; 12 nucleotides align to TRBD1. CDR3 size: 13 residues. The V and J ends lost 6 bases and 7 bases, in that order; junction bases with no gene match: 4. Germline loops: CDR1 SGDLS, CDR2 YYNGEE. The chain's CDR3 is CASKGQGAGGYTF. The CDR3 region has the DNA TGTGCCAGCAAGGGACAGGGGGCTGGTGGCTACACCTTC.

This clonotype has a count of ten or more. V and J are TRBV6-9 and TRBJ2-2, with 9 bases identical to TRBD2. Germline V lookup: CDR1 MNHGY, CDR2 SVAAGI. Unmatched junction bases numbered 11, after V lost 0 bases and J lost 0 bases. The CDR3 is made up of 20 amino acids. As DNA, the CDR3 is TGTGCCAGCAGTTATTCGAATCGGGCGGGGGGGCCGACGAACACCGGGGAGCTGTTTTTT. Encoded protein: CASSYSNRAGGPTNTGELFF.

The sample holds many counts of this clonotype. V and J are TRBV23-1 and TRBJ2-5; tentative D call: TRBD2 (6 bases). TRBV23-1 is flagged as an ORF with uncertain function. Trimming cost V 0 bases and J 1 base, with 12 bases left between them. This CDR3 is 16 amino acids long. This CDR3 reads CASSQSGQGLQETQYF. The CDR3 DNA sequence: TGCGCCAGCAGTCAATCGGGGCAGGGACTCCAAGAGACCCAGTACTTC.

In this sample, this clonotype turned up many times. The rearrangement uses TRBV7-2 and TRBJ2-7, with no clear D. The germline CDR1 and CDR2 sequences are SGHTA and FQGNSA. V was clipped by 1 base and J by 7 bases, with 8 bases between them. CDR3 size: 12 residues. The CDR3 nucleotides are TGTGCCAGCAGCTTAGTTGGTGTAGAGCAGTACTTC. Translating it yields CASSLVGVEQYF. The whole variable domain, remainder taken from reference TRBV7-2 and TRBJ2-7, is GAGVSQSPSNKVTEKGKDVELRCDPISGHTALYWYRQSLGQGLEFLIYFQGNSAPDKSGLPSDRFSAERTGGSVSTLTIQRTQQEDSAVYLCASSLVGVEQYFGPGTRLTVT.